This T cell receptor beta chain was sequenced for a study of spatial heterogeneity in lung cancer. Looking at the study overall: PBMC samples from follow-up, where available, were sequenced a median of approximately 24 months after resection. Study results and limitations: Follow-up blood showed ubiquitous expanded tumor TCRs less than blood at resection did.

There are 14 residues in the CDR3. V lost 2 bases to trimming and J lost 1 base, with 8 bases between them. Germline V gives CDR1 SEHNR, CDR2 FQNEAQ (reference sequence). Each CDR3 protein is one row after TCRdb ran MiXCR on the 5' RACE reads. The data contain fewer than 25,000 distinct CDR3 sequences, around 10% of them singletons. A note on this clonotype: Its specificity is unknown.

This sample's time point: blood at routine non-recurrence follow-up after resection. From tumor, nontumor lung or frozen PBMC, whole RNA was taken unsorted for sequencing. The chain is built from TRBV7-9 and TRBJ2-5, with D possibly being TRBD1 (5 bases). This TCR derives from a male donor with early-stage non-small cell lung cancer. Sequencing used PBMCs, obtained at follow-up. Here the CDR3 reads CASSLPQGQETQYF. The CDR3, as DNA: TGTGCCAGCAGCTTACCTCAGGGCCAAGAGACCCAGTACTTC.